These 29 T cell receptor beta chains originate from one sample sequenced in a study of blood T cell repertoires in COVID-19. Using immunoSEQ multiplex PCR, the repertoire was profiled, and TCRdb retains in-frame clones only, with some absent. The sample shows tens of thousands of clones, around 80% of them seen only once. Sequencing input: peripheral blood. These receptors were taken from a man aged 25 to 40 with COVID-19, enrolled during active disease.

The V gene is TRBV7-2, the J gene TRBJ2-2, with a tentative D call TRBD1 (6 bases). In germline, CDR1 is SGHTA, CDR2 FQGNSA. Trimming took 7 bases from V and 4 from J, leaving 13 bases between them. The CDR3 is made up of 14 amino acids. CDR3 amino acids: CASTLIQGTGELFF. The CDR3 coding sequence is TGTGCCAGCACCCTCATACAGGGCACCGGGGAGCTGTTTTTT.

CDR3 nucleotides: TGTGCCAGCAGTCTAGCCACCATCTCCTACGAGCAGTACTTC. It specifies CASSLATISYEQYF. V and J are TRBV28 and TRBJ2-7; weak D call: TRBD2 (5 bases). The CDR3 contains 14 residues. The V gene lost 5 bases and the J gene lost 0 bases, with 11 bases spanning the gap. Germline V gives CDR1 MDHEN, CDR2 SYDVKM.

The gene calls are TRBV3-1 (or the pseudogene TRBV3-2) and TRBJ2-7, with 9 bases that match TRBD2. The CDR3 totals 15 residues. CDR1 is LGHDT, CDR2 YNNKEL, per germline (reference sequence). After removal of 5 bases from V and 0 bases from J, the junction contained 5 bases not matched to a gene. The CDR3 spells CASSSLAGSSYEQYF. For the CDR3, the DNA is TGTGCCAGCAGCTCGCTAGCGGGGTCCTCCTACGAGCAGTACTTC.

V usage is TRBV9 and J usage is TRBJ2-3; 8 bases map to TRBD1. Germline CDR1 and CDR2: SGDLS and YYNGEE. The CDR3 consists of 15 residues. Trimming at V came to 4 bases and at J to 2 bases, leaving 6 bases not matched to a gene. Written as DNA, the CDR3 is TGTGCCAGCAGCCCCCGGGACAGGCACACAGATACGCAGTATTTT. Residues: CASSPRDRHTDTQYF.

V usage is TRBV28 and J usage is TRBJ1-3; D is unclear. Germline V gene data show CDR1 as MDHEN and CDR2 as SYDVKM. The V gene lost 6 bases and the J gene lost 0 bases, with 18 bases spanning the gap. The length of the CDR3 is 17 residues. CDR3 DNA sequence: TGTGCCAGCAGAAAAACGGCGGTTCTGAGCTCTGGAAACACCATATATTTT. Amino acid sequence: CASRKTAVLSSGNTIYF. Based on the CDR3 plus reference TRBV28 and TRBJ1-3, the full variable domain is DVKVTQSSRYLVKRTGEKVFLECVQDMDHENMFWYRQDPGLGLRLIYFSYDVKMKEKGDIPEGYSVSREKKERFSLILESASTNQTSMYLCASRKTAVLSSGNTIYFGEGSWLTVV.

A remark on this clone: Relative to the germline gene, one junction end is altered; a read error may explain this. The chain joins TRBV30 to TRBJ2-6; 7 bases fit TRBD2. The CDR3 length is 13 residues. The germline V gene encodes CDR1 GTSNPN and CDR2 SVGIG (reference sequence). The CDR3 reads CAGSGAGANVLTF. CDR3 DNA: TGTGCCGGGAGCGGGGCTGGGGCCAACGTCCTGACTTTC.

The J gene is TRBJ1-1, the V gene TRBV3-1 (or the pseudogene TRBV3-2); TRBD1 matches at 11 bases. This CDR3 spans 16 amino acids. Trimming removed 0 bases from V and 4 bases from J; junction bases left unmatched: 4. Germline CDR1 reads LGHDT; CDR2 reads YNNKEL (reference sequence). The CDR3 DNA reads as TGTGCCAGCAGCCAAGAATTGGGACAGGGGGGCACTGAAGCTTTCTTT. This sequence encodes CASSQELGQGGTEAFF.

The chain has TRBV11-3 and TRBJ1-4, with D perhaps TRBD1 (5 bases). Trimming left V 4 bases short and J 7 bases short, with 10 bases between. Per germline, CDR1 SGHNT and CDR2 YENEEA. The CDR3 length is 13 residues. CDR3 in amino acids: CASSSYRSEKLFF. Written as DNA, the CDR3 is TGTGCCAGCAGCTCCTACAGGTCTGAAAAACTGTTTTTT.

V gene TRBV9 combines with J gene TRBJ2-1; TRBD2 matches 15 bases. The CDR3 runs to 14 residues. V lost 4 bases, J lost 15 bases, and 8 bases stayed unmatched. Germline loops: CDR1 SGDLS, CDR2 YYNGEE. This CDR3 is CASSLTGLAGGLFF. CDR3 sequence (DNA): TGTGCCAGCAGCCTAACCGGACTAGCGGGAGGGCTGTTCTTC.

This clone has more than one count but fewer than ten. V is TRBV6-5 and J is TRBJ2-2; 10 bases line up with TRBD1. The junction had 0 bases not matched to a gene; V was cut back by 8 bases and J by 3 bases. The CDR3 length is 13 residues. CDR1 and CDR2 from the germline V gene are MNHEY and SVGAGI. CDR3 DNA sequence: TGTGCCAGCGGGACAGGGGACACCGGGGAGCTGTTTTTT. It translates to CASGTGDTGELFF.

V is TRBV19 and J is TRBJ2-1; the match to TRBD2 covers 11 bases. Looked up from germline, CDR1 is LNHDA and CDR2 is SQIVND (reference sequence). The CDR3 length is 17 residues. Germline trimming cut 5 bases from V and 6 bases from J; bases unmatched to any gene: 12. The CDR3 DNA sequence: TGTGCCAGTAGTTCCCACCACCCGACTAGCGGGACCAATGAGCAGTTCTTC. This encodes CASSSHHPTSGTNEQFF.

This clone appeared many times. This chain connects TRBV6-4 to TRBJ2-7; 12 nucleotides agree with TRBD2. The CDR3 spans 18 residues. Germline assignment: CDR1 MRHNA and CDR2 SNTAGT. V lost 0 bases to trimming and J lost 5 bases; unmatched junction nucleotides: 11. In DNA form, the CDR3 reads TGTGCCAGCAGTGACTCCTCTAGCGGGAGGGAAGCGAAGAACGAGCAGTACTTC. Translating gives CASSDSSSGREAKNEQYF.

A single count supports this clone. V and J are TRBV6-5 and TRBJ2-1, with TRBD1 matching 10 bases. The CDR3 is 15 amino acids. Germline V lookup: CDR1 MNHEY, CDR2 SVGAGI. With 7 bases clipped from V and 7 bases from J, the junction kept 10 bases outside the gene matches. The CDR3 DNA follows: TGTGCCAGCACCACCGGGACAGGGGTGTGGAATGAGCAGTTCTTC. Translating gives CASTTGTGVWNEQFF.

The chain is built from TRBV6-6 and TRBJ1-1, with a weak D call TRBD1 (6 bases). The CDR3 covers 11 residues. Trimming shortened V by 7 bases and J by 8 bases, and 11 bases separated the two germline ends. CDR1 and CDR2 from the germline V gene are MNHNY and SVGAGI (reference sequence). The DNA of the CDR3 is TGTGCCAGCACCAATAGGGGGGAAGCTTTCTTT. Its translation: CASTNRGEAFF.

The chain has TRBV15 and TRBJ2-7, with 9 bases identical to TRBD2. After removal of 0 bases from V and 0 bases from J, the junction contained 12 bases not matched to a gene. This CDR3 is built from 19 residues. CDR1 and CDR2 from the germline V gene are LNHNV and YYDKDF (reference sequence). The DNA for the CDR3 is TGTGCCACCAGCAGAGATTTAACTAGCGGGCAATATAACTCCTACGAGCAGTACTTC. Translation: CATSRDLTSGQYNSYEQYF.

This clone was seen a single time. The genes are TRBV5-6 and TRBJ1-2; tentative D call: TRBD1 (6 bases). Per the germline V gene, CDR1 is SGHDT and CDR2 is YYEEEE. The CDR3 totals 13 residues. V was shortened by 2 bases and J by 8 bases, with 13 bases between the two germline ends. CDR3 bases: TGTGCCAGCAGCTTCCGACAGGTTCACGGCTACACCTTC. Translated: CASSFRQVHGYTF.

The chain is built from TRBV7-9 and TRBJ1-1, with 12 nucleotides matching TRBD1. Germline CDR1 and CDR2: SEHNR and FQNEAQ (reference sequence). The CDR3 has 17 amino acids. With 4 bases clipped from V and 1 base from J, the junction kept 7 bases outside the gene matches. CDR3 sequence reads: CASSSGTGGKENTEAFF. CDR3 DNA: TGTGCCAGCAGCTCGGGGACAGGGGGCAAGGAGAACACTGAAGCTTTCTTT.

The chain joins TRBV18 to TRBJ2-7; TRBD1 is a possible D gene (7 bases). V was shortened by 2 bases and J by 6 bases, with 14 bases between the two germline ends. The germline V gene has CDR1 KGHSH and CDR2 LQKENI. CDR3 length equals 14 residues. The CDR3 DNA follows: TGTGCCAGCTCACCAGGCAGGGGGGAGGTCGAGCAGTACTTC. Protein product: CASSPGRGEVEQYF.

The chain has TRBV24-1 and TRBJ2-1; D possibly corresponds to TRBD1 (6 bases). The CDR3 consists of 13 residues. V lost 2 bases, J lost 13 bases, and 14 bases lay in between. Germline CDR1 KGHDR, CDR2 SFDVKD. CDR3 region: CATSDWDNQPQFF. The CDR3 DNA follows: TGTGCCACCAGTGATTGGGACAACCAGCCACAGTTCTTC.

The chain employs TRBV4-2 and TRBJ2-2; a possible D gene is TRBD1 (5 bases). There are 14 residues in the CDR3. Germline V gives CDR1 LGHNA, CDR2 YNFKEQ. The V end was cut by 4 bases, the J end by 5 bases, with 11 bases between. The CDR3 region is CASSPVQGTGELFF. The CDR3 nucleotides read TGTGCCAGCAGCCCCGTCCAGGGAACCGGGGAGCTGTTTTTT.

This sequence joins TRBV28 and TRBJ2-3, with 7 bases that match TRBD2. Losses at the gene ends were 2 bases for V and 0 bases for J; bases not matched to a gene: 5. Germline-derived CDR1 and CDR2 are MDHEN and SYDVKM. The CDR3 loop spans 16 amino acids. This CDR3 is CASSLGARGSTDTQYF. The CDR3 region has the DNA TGTGCCAGCAGTTTAGGGGCGCGGGGGAGCACAGATACGCAGTATTTT.

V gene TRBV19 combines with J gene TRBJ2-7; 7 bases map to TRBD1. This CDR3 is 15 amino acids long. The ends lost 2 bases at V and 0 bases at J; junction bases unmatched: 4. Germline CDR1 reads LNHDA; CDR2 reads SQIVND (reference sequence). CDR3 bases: TGTGCCAGTAGTATAAAACAGGGGCCCTCCTACGAGCAGTACTTC. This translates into CASSIKQGPSYEQYF. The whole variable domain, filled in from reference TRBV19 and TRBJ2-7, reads DGGITQSPKYLFRKEGQNVTLSCEQNLNHDAMYWYRQDPGQGLRLIYYSQIVNDFQKGDIAEGYSVSREKKESFPLTVTSAQKNPTAFYLCASSIKQGPSYEQYFGPGTRLTVT.

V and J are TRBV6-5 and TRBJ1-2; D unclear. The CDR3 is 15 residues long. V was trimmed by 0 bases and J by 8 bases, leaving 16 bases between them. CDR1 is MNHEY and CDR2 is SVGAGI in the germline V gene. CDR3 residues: CASSYSIEGMGGYTF. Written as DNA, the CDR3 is TGTGCCAGCAGTTACTCGATTGAGGGAATGGGGGGCTACACCTTC.

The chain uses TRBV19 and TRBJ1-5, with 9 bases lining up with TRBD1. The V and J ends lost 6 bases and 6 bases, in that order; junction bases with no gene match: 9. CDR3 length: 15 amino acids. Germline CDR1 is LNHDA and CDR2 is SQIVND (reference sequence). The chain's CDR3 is CASRRQGGSGQPQHF. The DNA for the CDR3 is TGTGCCAGTAGGAGACAGGGGGGCTCTGGTCAGCCCCAGCATTTT.

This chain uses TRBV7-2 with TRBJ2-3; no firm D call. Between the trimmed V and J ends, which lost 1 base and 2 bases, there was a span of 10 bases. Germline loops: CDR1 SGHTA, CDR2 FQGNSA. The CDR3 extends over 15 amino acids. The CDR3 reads CASSLGPRSTDTQYF. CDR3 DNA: TGTGCCAGCAGCTTAGGTCCCAGGTCCACAGATACGCAGTATTTT. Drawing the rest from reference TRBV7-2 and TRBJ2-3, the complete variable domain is GAGVSQSPSNKVTEKGKDVELRCDPISGHTALYWYRQSLGQGLEFLIYFQGNSAPDKSGLPSDRFSAERTGGSVSTLTIQRTQQEDSAVYLCASSLGPRSTDTQYFGPGTRLTVL.

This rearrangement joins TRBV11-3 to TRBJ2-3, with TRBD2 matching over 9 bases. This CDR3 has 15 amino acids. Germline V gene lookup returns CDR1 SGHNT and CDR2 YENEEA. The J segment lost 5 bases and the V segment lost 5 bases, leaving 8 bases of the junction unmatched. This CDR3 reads CASSPGGGAGDTQYF. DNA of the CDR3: TGTGCCAGCAGCCCCGGCGGGGGGGCGGGAGATACGCAGTATTTT.

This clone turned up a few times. CDR3 in DNA: TGTGCCACCAGCCCCGGGACAGGGAATACTGGGGCCAACGTCCTGACTTTC. It codes for CATSPGTGNTGANVLTF. The V call is TRBV15, the J call TRBJ2-6; 9 bases are a match to TRBD1. The CDR3 contains 17 residues. Per the germline V gene, CDR1 is LNHNV and CDR2 is YYDKDF (reference sequence). Germline trimming cut 5 bases from V and 2 bases from J; bases unmatched to any gene: 7.

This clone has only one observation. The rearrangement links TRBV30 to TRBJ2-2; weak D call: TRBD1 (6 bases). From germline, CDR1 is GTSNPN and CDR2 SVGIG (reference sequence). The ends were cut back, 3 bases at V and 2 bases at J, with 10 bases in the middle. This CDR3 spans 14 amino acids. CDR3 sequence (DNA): TGTGCCTGGAGGAGGGGGATTAACACCGGGGAGCTGTTTTTT. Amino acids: CAWRRGINTGELFF.

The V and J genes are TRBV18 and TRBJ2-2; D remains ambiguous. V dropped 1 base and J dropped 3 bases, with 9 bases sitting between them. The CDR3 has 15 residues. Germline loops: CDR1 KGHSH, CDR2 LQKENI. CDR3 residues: CASSPLHEDTGELFF. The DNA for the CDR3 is TGTGCCAGCTCACCACTACACGAGGACACCGGGGAGCTGTTTTTT.